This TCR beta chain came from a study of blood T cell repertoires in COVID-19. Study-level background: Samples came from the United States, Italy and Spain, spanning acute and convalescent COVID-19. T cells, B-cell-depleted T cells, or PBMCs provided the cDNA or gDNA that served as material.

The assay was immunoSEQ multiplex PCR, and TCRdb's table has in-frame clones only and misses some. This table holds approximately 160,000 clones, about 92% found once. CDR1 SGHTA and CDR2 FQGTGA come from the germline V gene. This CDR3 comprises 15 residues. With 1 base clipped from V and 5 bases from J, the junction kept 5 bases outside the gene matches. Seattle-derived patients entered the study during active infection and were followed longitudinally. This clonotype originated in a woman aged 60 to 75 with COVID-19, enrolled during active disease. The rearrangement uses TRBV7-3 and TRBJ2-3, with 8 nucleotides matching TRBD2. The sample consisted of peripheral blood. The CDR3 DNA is TGTGCCAGCAGCTTAAACGGGGGGGCAATAGATACGCAGTATTTT. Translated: CASSLNGGAIDTQYF.